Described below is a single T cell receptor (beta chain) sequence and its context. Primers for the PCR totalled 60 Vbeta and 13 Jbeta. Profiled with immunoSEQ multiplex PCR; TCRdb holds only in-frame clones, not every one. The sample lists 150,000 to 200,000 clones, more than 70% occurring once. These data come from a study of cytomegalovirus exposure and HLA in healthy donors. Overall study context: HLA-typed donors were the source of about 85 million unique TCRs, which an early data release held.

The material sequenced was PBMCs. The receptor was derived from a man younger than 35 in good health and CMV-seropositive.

The CDR3 DNA reads as TGTGCCAGCAGCCGACCGGGACAGGGCTATGGCTACACCTTC. Its protein is CASSRPGQGYGYTF. This rearrangement joins TRBV27 to TRBJ1-2; 9 bases align to TRBD1. Germline values: CDR1 MNHEY, CDR2 SMNVEV (reference sequence). This CDR3 contains 14 residues. V lost 6 bases to trimming and J lost 4 bases; unmatched junction nucleotides: 6.